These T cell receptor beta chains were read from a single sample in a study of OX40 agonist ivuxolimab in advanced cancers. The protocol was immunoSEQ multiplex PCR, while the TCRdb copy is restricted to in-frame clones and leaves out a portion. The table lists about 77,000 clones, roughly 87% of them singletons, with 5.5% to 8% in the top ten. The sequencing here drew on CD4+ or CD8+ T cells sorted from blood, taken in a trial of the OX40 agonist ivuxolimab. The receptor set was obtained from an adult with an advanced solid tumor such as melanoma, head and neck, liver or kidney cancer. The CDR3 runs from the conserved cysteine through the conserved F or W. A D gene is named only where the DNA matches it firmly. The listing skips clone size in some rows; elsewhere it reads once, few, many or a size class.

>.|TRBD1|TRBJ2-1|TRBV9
CASSVDPGGLEQFF
TGTGCCAGCAGCGTAGACCCAGGGGGCCTTGAGCAGTTCTTC
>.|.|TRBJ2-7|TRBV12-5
CASGYYREQYF
TGTGCTAGTGGGTACTACAGGGAGCAGTACTTC
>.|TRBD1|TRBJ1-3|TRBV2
CASSERGTARNTIYF
TGTGCCAGCAGTGAAAGAGGGACAGCGAGAAACACCATATATTTT
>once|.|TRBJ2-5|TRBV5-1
CASRSGTETQYF
TGCGCCAGCAGGTCCGGGACAGAGACCCAGTACTTC
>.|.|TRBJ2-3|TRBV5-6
CASSLEVSARGEYF
TGTGCCAGCAGCTTGGAGGTTAGCGCCCGTGGGGAGTATTTT
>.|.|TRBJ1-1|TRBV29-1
CSVEDRGINTEAFF
TGCAGCGTTGAAGATCGAGGTATAAACACTGAAGCTTTCTTT
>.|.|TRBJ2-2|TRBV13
CASSLVVPPRYTGELFF
TGTGCCAGCAGCTTAGTCGTCCCACCAAGGTACACCGGGGAGCTGTTTTTT
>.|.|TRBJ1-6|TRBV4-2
CASSLDLNNSPLHF
TGTGCCAGCAGCTTGGATTTAAATAATTCACCCCTCCACTTT
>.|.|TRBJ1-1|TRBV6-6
CASSYLWGDTEAFF
TGTGCCAGCAGTTACCTTTGGGGGGACACTGAAGCTTTCTTT
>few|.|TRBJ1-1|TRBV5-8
CASTQQVGRNTEAFF
TGTGCCAGCACCCAACAAGTCGGGCGGAACACTGAAGCTTTCTTT
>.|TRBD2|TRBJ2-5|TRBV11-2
CASSVTGLPLTQYF
TGTGCCAGCAGCGTCACGGGACTACCGCTCACCCAGTACTTC
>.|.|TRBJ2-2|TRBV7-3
CASSLFPGSLGNTGELFF
TGTGCCAGCAGCCTCTTTCCGGGAAGTCTCGGCAATACCGGGGAGCTGTTTTTT
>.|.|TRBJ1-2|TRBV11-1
CASIQGWYGYTF
TGTGCCAGCATACAGGGTTGGTATGGCTACACCTTC
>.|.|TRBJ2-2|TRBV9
CASTQESGRNTGELFF
TGTGCCAGCACCCAAGAAAGCGGACGGAACACCGGGGAGCTGTTTTTT
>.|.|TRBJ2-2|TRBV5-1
CASSFIDPFTGELFF
TGCGCCAGCAGCTTTATAGACCCATTCACCGGGGAGCTGTTTTTT
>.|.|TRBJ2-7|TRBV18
CASSPLGRSGKGDEQYF
TGTGCCAGCTCACCACTAGGCAGGTCGGGGAAGGGGGACGAGCAGTACTTC
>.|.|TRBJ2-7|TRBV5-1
CASSLDRLTYEQYF
TGCGCCAGCAGCTTGGACAGGCTGACCTACGAGCAGTACTTC
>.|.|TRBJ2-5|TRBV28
CASRWMETQYF
TGTGCCAGCAGATGGATGGAGACCCAGTACTTC
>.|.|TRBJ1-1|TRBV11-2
CASSLGGITTEAFF
TGTGCCAGCAGCTTAGGAGGGATCACCACTGAAGCTTTCTTT
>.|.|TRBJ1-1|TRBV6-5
CASSFSVGQVNTEAFF
TGTGCCAGCAGTTTCTCAGTGGGCCAGGTCAACACTGAAGCTTTCTTT
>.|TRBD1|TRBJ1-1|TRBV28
CASTLQGPNTEAFF
TGTGCCAGCACCTTACAGGGGCCGAACACTGAAGCTTTCTTT
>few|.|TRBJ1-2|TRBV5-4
CASSRSRPTDGYTF
TGTGCCAGCAGCCGATCCAGGCCGACCGATGGCTACACCTTC
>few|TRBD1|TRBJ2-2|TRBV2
CASSVKSGGRELFF
TGTGCCAGCAGTGTTAAATCAGGGGGCCGGGAGCTGTTTTTT
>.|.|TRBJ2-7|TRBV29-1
CSVTWTLSSYEQYF
TGCAGCGTTACCTGGACACTCAGCTCCTACGAGCAGTACTTC
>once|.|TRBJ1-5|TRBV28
CASSHTILYNQPQHF
TGTGCCAGCAGCCATACTATACTGTACAATCAGCCCCAGCATTTT
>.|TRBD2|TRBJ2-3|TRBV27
CASSQTSGGSTDTQYF
TGTGCCAGCAGTCAGACTAGCGGGGGAAGCACAGATACGCAGTATTTT
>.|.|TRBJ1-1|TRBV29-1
CSVDLGRTEAFF
TGCAGCGTTGATCTGGGTAGAACTGAAGCTTTCTTT
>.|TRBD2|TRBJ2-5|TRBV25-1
CASRAGLAGQETQYF
TGTGCCAGCAGGGCCGGACTAGCGGGTCAAGAGACCCAGTACTTC
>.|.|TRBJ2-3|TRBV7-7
CASSPRARPDTQYF
TGTGCCAGCAGCCCTAGAGCCCGGCCAGATACGCAGTATTTT
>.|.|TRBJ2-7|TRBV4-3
CASSLYRREEYEQYF
TGCGCCAGCAGCTTATACCGGAGGGAAGAGTACGAGCAGTACTTC
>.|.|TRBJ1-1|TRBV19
CASSPREAEAFF
TGTGCCAGTAGTCCCAGGGAAGCTGAAGCTTTCTTT
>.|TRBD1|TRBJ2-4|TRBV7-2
CASSLVDRGRNIQYF
TGTGCCAGCAGCTTAGTGGACAGGGGGCGAAACATTCAGTACTTC
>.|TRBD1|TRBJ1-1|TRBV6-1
CASHRGGTEAFF
TGTGCCAGCCACAGGGGGGGCACTGAAGCTTTCTTT
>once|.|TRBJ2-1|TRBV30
CAWGGKQFF
TGTGCCTGGGGGGGGAAGCAGTTCTTC
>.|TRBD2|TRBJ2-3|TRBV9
CASSVAWKGIAGGTDTQYF
TGTGCCAGCAGCGTAGCTTGGAAAGGAATAGCGGGAGGGACAGATACGCAGTATTTT
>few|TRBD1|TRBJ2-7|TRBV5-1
CASSLWDRVNEQYF
TGCGCCAGCAGCTTGTGGGACAGGGTGAACGAGCAGTACTTC
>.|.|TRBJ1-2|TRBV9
CASSGEEGAYTF
TGTGCCAGCAGCGGAGAAGAGGGTGCCTACACCTTC
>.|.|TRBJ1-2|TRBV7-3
CASHSGTDYGYTF
TGTGCCAGCCACTCCGGGACCGACTATGGCTACACCTTC
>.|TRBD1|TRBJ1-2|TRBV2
CASSRTGDEGYTF
TGTGCCAGCAGCCGGACAGGGGATGAGGGCTACACCTTC
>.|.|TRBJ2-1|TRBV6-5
CASSYSDARGPGEQFF
TGTGCCAGCAGTTACTCCGACGCCCGGGGCCCGGGTGAGCAGTTCTTC
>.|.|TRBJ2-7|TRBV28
CASSSTRFYEQYF
TGTGCCAGCAGCTCAACTAGGTTCTACGAGCAGTACTTC